The subject of this entry is one TCR beta chain. Its target is unknown. Replicate PCRs from sorted subsets contained roughly 200 ng DNA, which is approximately 30,000 T cell genomes. This table comes from immunoSEQ multiplex PCR, and its TCRdb copy is limited to in-frame clones, with some not included. The repertoire holds about 1 million clones, around 78% seen once, with around 0.47% in the top ten. The data belong to a study of shared clonotypes between healthy human individuals. Turning to the study itself: The study enrolled a couple of women and three men aged 18 to 49.

General study results and limits: Shared clonotypes: roughly 5% naive CD4, roughly 3.8% naive CD8, 2.3% memory CD4, 0.4% memory CD8.

CDR3 length: 15 amino acids. The V end lost 0 bases, the J end lost 0 bases, and 8 bases lay between the germline ends. In germline, CDR1 is MNHEY, CDR2 SVGAGI. The receptor was derived from a man between 18 and 29 years old in good health. Some clones in this sample may be carry-over from other donors' samples. The sequenced sample consisted of memory CD4+ T cells from PBMCs. Sample subset: CD45RA-negative fraction. The V and J genes are TRBV6-5 and TRBJ1-2; D gene unclear. In DNA, the CDR3 is TGTGCCAGCAGTTACTCGGGAATACCTAACTATGGCTACACCTTC. Protein sequence: CASSYSGIPNYGYTF.